The source of this T cell receptor (beta chain) is a study of T cells in Graves' hyperthyroidism and ophthalmopathy. Trimming shortened V by 7 bases and J by 8 bases, and 15 bases separated the two germline ends. The length of the CDR3 is 12 residues. CDR1 and CDR2 from the germline V gene are SQVTM and ANQGSEA. Disease duration under 2 months; hyperthyroidism patients were aged 18 to 65. At least ten counts were recorded for this clonotype. RNA transcripts were the template for amplifying TCR beta CDR3 regions. First-round RT-PCR with HTBI primers amplified the TCR CDR3 region. MiXCR, run by TCRdb on the multiplex PCR reads, gives a single entry per CDR3 protein. The top ten hold about 7% of the sample, which has around 600,000 distinct CDR3 sequences, 15% to 18% seen once.

V is TRBV29-1 and J is TRBJ2-1; D is possibly TRBD2 (5 bases). The clonotype originates from a young woman with Graves' hyperthyroidism. The sequenced material came from blood. In DNA, the CDR3 is TGCAGCGGCTTAGACCGGGGATATGAGCAGTTCTTC. Translated: CSGLDRGYEQFF.